The rows below give T cell receptor beta chains drawn from one sample of a study of OX40 agonist ivuxolimab in advanced cancers. The protocol was immunoSEQ multiplex PCR, while the TCRdb copy is restricted to in-frame clones and leaves out a portion. The sample carries about 50,000 clones, roughly 81% recorded once. This sample comprised CD4+ or CD8+ T cells sorted from blood, obtained in a trial of the OX40 agonist ivuxolimab. These TCRs come from an adult with an advanced solid tumor such as melanoma, head and neck, liver or kidney cancer. The CDR3 runs from the conserved cysteine through the conserved F or W.

j_gene: TRBJ2-2; v_gene: TRBV2; len: 14; CDR3aa: CASSGTGDTGELFF
j_gene: TRBJ1-1; v_gene: TRBV11-2; len: 14; CDR3aa: CASSLGGPNTEAFF
j_gene: TRBJ1-1; v_gene: TRBV27; len: 16; CDR3aa: CASRGGSGTANTEAFF
j_gene: TRBJ2-1; v_gene: TRBV18; len: 15; CDR3aa: CASLDGRSSYNEQFF
j_gene: TRBJ2-3; v_gene: TRBV7-2; len: 12; CDR3aa: CASSLHSDTQYF
j_gene: TRBJ1-3; v_gene: TRBV5-6; len: 14; CDR3aa: CASSFPFSGNTIYF
j_gene: TRBJ2-1; v_gene: TRBV6-7; len: 10; CDR3aa: CASSFGEQFF
j_gene: TRBJ2-1; v_gene: TRBV5-4; len: 16; CDR3aa: CASRLAGGGSGNEQFF
j_gene: TRBJ1-3; v_gene: TRBV10-3; len: 15; CDR3aa: CAISDGPASGNTIYF
j_gene: TRBJ1-4; v_gene: TRBV6-1; len: 12; CDR3aa: CASSERGGKLFF
j_gene: TRBJ1-5; v_gene: TRBV7-2; len: 15; CDR3aa: CASSKQGGSNQPQHF
j_gene: TRBJ1-1; v_gene: TRBV6-5; len: 15; CDR3aa: CASSYQGLGSTEAFF
j_gene: TRBJ2-7; v_gene: TRBV5-4; len: 13; CDR3aa: CASSSTESYEQYF
j_gene: TRBJ2-3; v_gene: TRBV6-5; len: 15; CDR3aa: CASSRTSGGQDTQYF
j_gene: TRBJ1-6; v_gene: TRBV2; len: 13; CDR3aa: CASRGQYNSPLHF
j_gene: TRBJ2-3; v_gene: TRBV5-4; len: 12; CDR3aa: CASSSRGDTQYF
j_gene: TRBJ2-1; v_gene: TRBV9; len: 15; CDR3aa: CASSVVGGRVDEQFF
j_gene: TRBJ1-5; v_gene: TRBV5-4; len: 15; CDR3aa: CASRPDLYSNQPQHF
j_gene: TRBJ2-1; v_gene: TRBV7-9; len: 15; CDR3aa: CASSLTSGAYNEQFF
j_gene: TRBJ2-5; v_gene: TRBV7-7; len: 13; CDR3aa: CASSPQRWETQYF
j_gene: TRBJ2-1; v_gene: TRBV5-1; len: 17; CDR3aa: CASSIGTSPLYYNEQFF
j_gene: TRBJ2-1; v_gene: TRBV7-8; len: 15; CDR3aa: CASSLGAVSYNEQFF
j_gene: TRBJ2-3; v_gene: TRBV2; len: 13; CDR3aa: CASSEESGYTQYF
j_gene: TRBJ1-1; v_gene: TRBV6-9; len: 15; CDR3aa: CASSREGRGMTEAFF
j_gene: TRBJ1-6; v_gene: TRBV2; len: 21; CDR3aa: CASSDLLVFRETKNYNSPLHF
j_gene: TRBJ1-5; v_gene: TRBV5-6; len: 18; CDR3aa: CASSLRQGRIGNNQPQHF
j_gene: TRBJ2-3; v_gene: TRBV5-8; len: 14; CDR3aa: CASSSDRGTDTQYF
j_gene: TRBJ1-3; v_gene: TRBV29-1; len: 14; CDR3aa: CSVVWGNLADTIYF
j_gene: TRBJ1-1; v_gene: TRBV7-6; len: 14; CDR3aa: CASSPRRGPGEAFF
j_gene: TRBJ2-1; v_gene: TRBV27; len: 12; CDR3aa: CASSFRSGEQFF
j_gene: TRBJ2-2; v_gene: TRBV6-5; len: 13; CDR3aa: CASSALGTGELFF
j_gene: TRBJ2-5; v_gene: TRBV30; len: 11; CDR3aa: CAWKKLETQYF
j_gene: TRBJ2-7; v_gene: TRBV30; len: 15; CDR3aa: CAWSVPRRLEYEQYF
j_gene: TRBJ1-3; v_gene: TRBV21-1; len: 15; CDR3aa: CASRAGAYSGNTIYF
j_gene: TRBJ2-3; v_gene: TRBV19; len: 13; CDR3aa: CASSIMDTDTQYF
j_gene: TRBJ1-1; v_gene: TRBV2; len: 14; CDR3aa: CASGSARGHTEAFF
j_gene: TRBJ1-4; v_gene: TRBV11-2; len: 11; CDR3aa: CASSWGEKLFF
j_gene: TRBJ2-7; v_gene: TRBV7-4; len: 18; CDR3aa: CASSLAGMGGEGSYEQYF
j_gene: TRBJ2-1; v_gene: TRBV5-4; len: 20; CDR3aa: CASSSRGPAGGMSSYNEQFF
j_gene: TRBJ1-3; v_gene: TRBV5-5; len: 16; CDR3aa: CASSLEPGEVGNTIYF
j_gene: TRBJ2-1; v_gene: TRBV11-2; len: 13; CDR3aa: CASSPVGWDEQFF
j_gene: TRBJ1-2; v_gene: TRBV5-4; len: 15; CDR3aa: CASSLDGGAAYGYTF
j_gene: TRBJ2-7; v_gene: TRBV6-5; len: 15; CDR3aa: CASSLTTGTAYEQYF
j_gene: TRBJ2-5; v_gene: TRBV5-1; len: 14; CDR3aa: CASSPGNSQETQYF
j_gene: TRBJ2-3; v_gene: TRBV7-7; len: 15; CDR3aa: CASSLAQGRGDTQYF
j_gene: TRBJ1-5; v_gene: TRBV27; len: 15; CDR3aa: CASSLRGGDYQPQHF
j_gene: TRBJ1-1; v_gene: TRBV5-4; len: 15; CDR3aa: CASSFWGIDLNEAFF
j_gene: TRBJ2-1; v_gene: TRBV11-3; len: 15; CDR3aa: CASSLEGASGREQFF
j_gene: TRBJ2-4; v_gene: TRBV30; len: 13; CDR3aa: CAWSNSGRNIQYF
j_gene: TRBJ1-1; v_gene: TRBV18; len: 15; CDR3aa: CASSPRQGSNTEAFF
j_gene: TRBJ2-5; v_gene: TRBV11-2; len: 15; CDR3aa: CASSLLGTEQETQYF
j_gene: TRBJ2-1; v_gene: TRBV6-1; len: 12; CDR3aa: CASSERQGGQFF
j_gene: TRBJ1-6; v_gene: TRBV19; len: 16; CDR3aa: CASSIGLGGDGSPLHF
j_gene: TRBJ2-1; v_gene: TRBV12-5; len: 16; CDR3aa: CASGLQRDLLYNEQFF
j_gene: TRBJ1-2; v_gene: TRBV2; len: 13; CDR3aa: CASSGTGNYGYTF
j_gene: TRBJ2-4; v_gene: TRBV18; len: 16; CDR3aa: CASSPLPGEEKNIQYF
j_gene: TRBJ2-5; v_gene: TRBV6-5; len: 13; CDR3aa: CASSYSRQETQYF
j_gene: TRBJ2-4; v_gene: TRBV7-6; len: 13; CDR3aa: CASSLSWGGIQYF
j_gene: TRBJ2-7; v_gene: TRBV19; len: 15; CDR3aa: CASKQYTSGSYEQYF
j_gene: TRBJ2-7; v_gene: TRBV6-5; len: 14; CDR3aa: CASSEGTGHYEQYF